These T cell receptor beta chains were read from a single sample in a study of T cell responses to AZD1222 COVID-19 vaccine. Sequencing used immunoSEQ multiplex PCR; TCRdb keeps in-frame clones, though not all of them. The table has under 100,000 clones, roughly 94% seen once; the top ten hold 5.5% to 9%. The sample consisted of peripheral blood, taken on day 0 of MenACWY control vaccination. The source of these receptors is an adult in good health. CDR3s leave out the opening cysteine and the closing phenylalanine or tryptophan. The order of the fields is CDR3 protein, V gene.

CDR3aa: ASRAGGIVNTEAF
v_gene: TRBV28

CDR3aa: ASSLWQGNQPQH
v_gene: TRBV28

CDR3aa: ASLLLGARGYT
v_gene: TRBV12-3/TRBV12-4

CDR3aa: ASSEAVTYEQY
v_gene: TRBV2

CDR3aa: ASSPGQGHEQY
v_gene: TRBV6-5

CDR3aa: ASSFSGEGTDTQY
v_gene: TRBV5-1

CDR3aa: ASSNPGLGSPDTQY
v_gene: TRBV6-6

CDR3aa: ASSTGQTRQPQH
v_gene: TRBV7-2

CDR3aa: ASSEPGSPLH
v_gene: TRBV2

CDR3aa: ASSPGQGNTEAF
v_gene: TRBV19

CDR3aa: ASSLGQGGQY
v_gene: TRBV3-1/TRBV3-2

CDR3aa: ASSFTANSPLH
v_gene: TRBV12-3/TRBV12-4

CDR3aa: ASSAPDTQY
v_gene: TRBV11-2

CDR3aa: ASGLTGETQY
v_gene: TRBV12-5

CDR3aa: ASSTGIHTDTQY
v_gene: TRBV19

CDR3aa: ASRTSASTDTQY
v_gene: TRBV19